This TCR beta chain was sequenced for a study of blood T cell repertoires in COVID-19. Study details: Both acute and convalescent COVID-19 samples were obtained from the United States, Italy and Spain.

Comments on this clone: The sample carries other DNA sequences with the same CDR3.

Clones were sequenced by immunoSEQ multiplex PCR, and TCRdb holds only the in-frame ones, with some missing. Among 200,000 to 250,000 clones listed, 80% to 90% were seen once. The study drew participants aged about 18 to 89 years from approximately 25 US areas. A case of COVID-19 had been met by exposed participants within 2 weeks before study entry. Trimming removed 0 bases at V and 5 bases at J, with 11 bases between. CDR3 length: 14 residues. Germline V gives CDR1 SGHRS, CDR2 YFSETQ. The source is a woman aged 25 to 39 who had been exposed to COVID-19. Specimen: PBMCs or T cells enriched from blood (not recorded which). The chain carries TRBV5-1 and TRBJ1-1; the D gene is possibly TRBD1 (5 bases). The CDR3 region has the DNA TGCGCCAGCAGCTTGGGGCAGGGATTGACTGAAGCTTTCTTT. Translating gives CASSLGQGLTEAFF.